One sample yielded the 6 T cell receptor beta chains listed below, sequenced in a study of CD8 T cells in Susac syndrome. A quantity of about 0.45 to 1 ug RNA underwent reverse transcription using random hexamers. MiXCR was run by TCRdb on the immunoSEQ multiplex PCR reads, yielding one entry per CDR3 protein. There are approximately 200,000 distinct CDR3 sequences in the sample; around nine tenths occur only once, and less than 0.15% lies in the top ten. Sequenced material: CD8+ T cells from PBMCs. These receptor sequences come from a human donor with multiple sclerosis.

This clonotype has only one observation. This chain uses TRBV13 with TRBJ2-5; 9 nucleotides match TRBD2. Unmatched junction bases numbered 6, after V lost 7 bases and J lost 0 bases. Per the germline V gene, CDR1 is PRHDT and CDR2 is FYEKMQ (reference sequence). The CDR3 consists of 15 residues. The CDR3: CASKISGSDQETQYF. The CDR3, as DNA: TGTGCCAGCAAAATTAGCGGGAGTGACCAAGAGACCCAGTACTTC.

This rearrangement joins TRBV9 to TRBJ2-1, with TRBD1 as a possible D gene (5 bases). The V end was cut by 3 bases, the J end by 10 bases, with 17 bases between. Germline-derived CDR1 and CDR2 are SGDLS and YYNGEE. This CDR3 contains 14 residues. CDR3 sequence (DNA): TGTGCCAGCAGCGCCGCCCAAGGGGCGGACGAGCAGTTCTTC. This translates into CASSAAQGADEQFF.

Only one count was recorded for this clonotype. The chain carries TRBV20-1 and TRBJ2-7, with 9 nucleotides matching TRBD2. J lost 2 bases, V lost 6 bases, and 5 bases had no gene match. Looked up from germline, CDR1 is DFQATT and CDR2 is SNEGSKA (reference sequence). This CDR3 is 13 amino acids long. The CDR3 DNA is TGCAGTGCAAGCGGGAGGTATCCCTACGAGCAGTACTTC. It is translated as CSASGRYPYEQYF.

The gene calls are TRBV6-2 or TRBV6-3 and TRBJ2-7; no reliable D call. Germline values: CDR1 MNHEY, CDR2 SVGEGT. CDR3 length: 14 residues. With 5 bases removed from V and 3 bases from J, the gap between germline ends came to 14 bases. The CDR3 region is CASSDWSTLYEQYF. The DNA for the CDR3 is TGTGCCAGCAGTGATTGGTCAACGCTCTACGAGCAGTACTTC.

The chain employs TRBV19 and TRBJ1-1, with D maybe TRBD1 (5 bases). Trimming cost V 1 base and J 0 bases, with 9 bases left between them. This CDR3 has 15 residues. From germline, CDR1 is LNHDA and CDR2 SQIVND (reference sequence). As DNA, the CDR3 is TGTGCCAGTAGTATAGCTGAGGGGTTGAACACTGAAGCTTTCTTT. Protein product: CASSIAEGLNTEAFF.

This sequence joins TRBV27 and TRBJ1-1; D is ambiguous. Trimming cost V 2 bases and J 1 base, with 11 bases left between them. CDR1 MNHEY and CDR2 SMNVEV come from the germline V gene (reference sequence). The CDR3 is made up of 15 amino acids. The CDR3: CASSLSGITNTEAFF. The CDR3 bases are TGTGCCAGCAGTTTAAGTGGCATAACGAACACTGAAGCTTTCTTT.